What follows describes a single TCR beta chain. Antigen specificity is unknown. The repertoire was sequenced with immunoSEQ multiplex PCR; TCRdb's copy has only in-frame clones and lacks some. The sample consists of about 69,000 clones, roughly 83% of them appearing once. Patients were excluded for autoimmune disease history or systemic immunosuppression. This specimen comes from a study of OX40 agonist ivuxolimab in advanced cancers. Across the study: Clinicians treated patients with ivuxolimab, an agonistic anti-OX40 (CD134) antibody. Mean age approximately 59 years, range 23 to 79; roughly 82% male.

Study findings and constraints: Certain nonresponders likewise exhibited a low normalized T-cell clonal expansion.

The CDR3 loop spans 14 amino acids. Deletions cut 2 bases from V and 2 bases from J, with 10 bases between. The germline V gene encodes CDR1 SGHKS and CDR2 YYEKEE (reference sequence). The sequences come from CD4+ or CD8+ T cells sorted from blood, collected in a trial of the OX40 agonist ivuxolimab. The chain carries TRBV5-5 and TRBJ1-1; D unresolved. The sequence was collected from an adult with an advanced solid tumor such as melanoma, head and neck, liver or kidney cancer. The CDR3 DNA follows: TGTGCCAGCAGCTTTGGACGGTTCAACACTGAAGCTTTCTTT. Residues: CASSFGRFNTEAFF.